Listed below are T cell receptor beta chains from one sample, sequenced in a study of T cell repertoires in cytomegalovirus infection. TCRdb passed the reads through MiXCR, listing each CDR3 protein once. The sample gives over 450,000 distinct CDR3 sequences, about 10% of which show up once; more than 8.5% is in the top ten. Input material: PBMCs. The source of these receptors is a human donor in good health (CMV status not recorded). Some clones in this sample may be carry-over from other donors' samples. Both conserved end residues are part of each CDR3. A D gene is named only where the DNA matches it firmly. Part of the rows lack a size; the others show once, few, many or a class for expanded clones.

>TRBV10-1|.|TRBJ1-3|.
TGCGCCAGCAGTGACGGGAACTCTGGAAACACCATATATTTT
CASSDGNSGNTIYF
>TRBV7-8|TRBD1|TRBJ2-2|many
TGTGCCAGCAGCTTAGAAACAGACAGGGGGCTCGCCGGGGAGCTGTTTTTT
CASSLETDRGLAGELFF
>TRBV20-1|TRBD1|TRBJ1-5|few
TGCAGTGCTAGATCGTGGCAGGGGGCACGCGGCAATCAGCCCCAGCATTTT
CSARSWQGARGNQPQHF
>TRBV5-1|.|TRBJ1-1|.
TGCGCCAGCAGCTTGGGACACTTTGAAGCTTTCTTT
CASSLGHFEAFF
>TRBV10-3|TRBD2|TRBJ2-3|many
TGTGCCATCAGTGAGCCCGAGCCGGGACTAGCGGGGGATACGCAGTATTTT
CAISEPEPGLAGDTQYF
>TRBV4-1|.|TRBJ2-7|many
TGCGCCAGCAGCCAAGTCTCTACGGGGGAGCAGTACTTC
CASSQVSTGEQYF
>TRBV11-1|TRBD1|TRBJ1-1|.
TGTGCCAGCAGCGCGAACCAGGGGGCAACTGAAGCTTTCTTT
CASSANQGATEAFF
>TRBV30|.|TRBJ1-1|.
TGTGCCTGGAGTGGGGGGGGTGGGGGGGGCACTGAAGCTTTCTTT
CAWSGGGGGGTEAFF
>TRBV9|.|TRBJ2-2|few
TGTGCCAGCAGCGTAGACCGGGCCGCGACCGGGGAGCTGTTTTTT
CASSVDRAATGELFF
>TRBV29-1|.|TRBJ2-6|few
TGCAGCGTTGGACAGGCGACTGGGGCCAACGTCCTGACTTTC
CSVGQATGANVLTF
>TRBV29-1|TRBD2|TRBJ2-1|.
TGCAGCGTTGAAGGGACTAGCGGAGCCCTCTCCTACAATGAGCAGTTCTTC
CSVEGTSGALSYNEQFF
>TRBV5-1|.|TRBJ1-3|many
TGCGCCAGCAGCTTGACCTGGGACTCTGGAAACACCATATATTTT
CASSLTWDSGNTIYF
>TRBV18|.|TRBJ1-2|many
TGTGCCAGCTCACCACCGGGGAGGTCCTATGGCTACACCTTC
CASSPPGRSYGYTF
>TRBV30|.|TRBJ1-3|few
TGTGCCTGGAGTGTTATATTAGGAAACACCATATATTTT
CAWSVILGNTIYF
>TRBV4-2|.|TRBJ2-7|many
TGTGCCAGCAGCCAAGACGGCTACGAGCAGTACTTC
CASSQDGYEQYF
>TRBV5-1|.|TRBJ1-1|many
TGTGCCAGCAGCTTAGCAGGAGGAGGGACTGAAGCTTTCTTT
CASSLAGGGTEAFF
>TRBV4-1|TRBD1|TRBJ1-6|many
TGCGCCAGCAGCCACATGACAGGGCAAAGCTCCTATAATTCACCCCTCCACTTT
CASSHMTGQSSYNSPLHF
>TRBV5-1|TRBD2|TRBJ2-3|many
TGCGCCAGTAACCGGGAGGCGTCAGATACGCAGTATTTT
CASNREASDTQYF
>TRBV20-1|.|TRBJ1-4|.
TGCAGTGCTAGGAACGGCTTCAATGAAAAACTGTTTTTT
CSARNGFNEKLFF
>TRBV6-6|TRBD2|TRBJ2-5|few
TGTGCCAGCGGGACTAGCGGGGGGGAGACCCAGTACTTC
CASGTSGGETQYF
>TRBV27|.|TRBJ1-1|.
TGTGCCAGTGGGACAATCGGGGGGGAAGCTTTCTTT
CASGTIGGEAFF
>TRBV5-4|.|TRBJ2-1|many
TGTGCCAGCAGCTTGGCGGGGTTAAGGGATGAGCAGTTCTTC
CASSLAGLRDEQFF
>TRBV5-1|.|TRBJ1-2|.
TGCGCCAGCAGCTTGGGCGGCAGGGCTCCTAACTATGGCTACACCTTC
CASSLGGRAPNYGYTF
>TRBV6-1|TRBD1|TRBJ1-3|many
TGTGCCAGCAGTGCCCACGGGACAGGGGTCGGAAACACCATATATTTT
CASSAHGTGVGNTIYF